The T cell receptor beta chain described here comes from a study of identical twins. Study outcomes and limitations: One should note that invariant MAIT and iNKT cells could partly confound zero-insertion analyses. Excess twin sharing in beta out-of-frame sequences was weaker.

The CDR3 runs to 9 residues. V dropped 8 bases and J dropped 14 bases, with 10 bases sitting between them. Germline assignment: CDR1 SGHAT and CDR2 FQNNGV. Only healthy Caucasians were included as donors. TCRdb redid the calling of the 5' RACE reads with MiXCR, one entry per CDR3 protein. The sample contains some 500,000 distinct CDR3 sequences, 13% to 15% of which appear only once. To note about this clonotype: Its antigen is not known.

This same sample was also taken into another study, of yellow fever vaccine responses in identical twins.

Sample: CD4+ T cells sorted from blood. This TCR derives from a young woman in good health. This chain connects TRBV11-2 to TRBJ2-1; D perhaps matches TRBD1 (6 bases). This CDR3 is CASSPGEFF. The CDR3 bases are TGTGCCAGCTCCCCAGGGGAGTTCTTC.